Here is one T cell receptor beta chain with its context. Only one count was recorded for this clone. The clone's antigen remains unknown. Base qualities are not provided; no much larger clone lies one nucleotide away. The cohort was made up of around 720 healthy bone marrow donors. All cohort members were sampled while nominally healthy, although unrecorded immune exposures were likely present. The donor tested CMV seronegative, placing the donor among the 350 or so seronegative members of the cohort. Every donor gave a peripheral blood sample, and the peripheral blood mononuclear cells from that sample were used for TCR beta sequencing. Genomic DNA extraction from the blood cell samples was performed with the Qiagen DNeasy Blood Extraction Kit. Receptors were amplified or captured by the immunoSEQ multiplex PCR assay. The multiplex PCR relied on a mix of 60 forward primers for TCR Vbeta segments and 13 reverse primers for TCR Jbeta segments. A multiplex PCR assay on genomic DNA amplified the CDR3 region of rearranged TCR beta genes. The amplified TCR beta libraries were sequenced on the Illumina HiSeq System as 87-base-pair reads. Processing in the source paper ran as follows. Across the 500 to 750 repertoires, a later analysis counted roughly 77 million unique TCR beta chains, some 11 million of which were shared by at least two donors. Raw reads were error-corrected and collapsed into unique sequences with a nearest-neighbor algorithm that merged closely related sequences to remove PCR and sequencing errors. To assign V, D and J gene segments, CDR3 sequences were aligned to IMGT reference sequences. For a sequence to be retained, a match of at least six nucleotides to both a V gene segment and a J gene segment was required. Rearrangements were called productive when the CDR3 lacked stop codons and stayed in frame with V and J; all others were non-productive. CDR3 was defined by IMGT convention, running from the second conserved V-encoded cysteine to the conserved J-encoded phenylalanine. Sequences without an unambiguous match to a single V gene segment were excluded from the earlier analysis of about 630 of the donors. In an earlier analysis of 450 to 700 of the donors, V segments were called functional above 56.7% productive rearrangements and were called segregating when the between-donor standard deviation exceeded 5%. A statistical classification framework was developed to diagnose cytomegalovirus status using the catalog of TCR beta chain sequences. A later analysis assigned V and J genes by comparing TCR nucleotide sequences with IMGT/GENE-DB human TR gene sequences. In a later analysis, CDR3 sequences and most-parsimonious VDJ recombination scenarios were assigned using the TCRdist pipeline. In a later analysis, each TCR beta chain was defined by its CDR3 amino acid sequence together with its V-gene family, and reads without a unique V-gene family were excluded. As a way to deal with suspected cross-contamination and a sequencing artifact, a later analysis dropped hundreds of nucleotide sequences that were highly shared and had low generation probability. In a later analysis, a clonal expansion index was calculated for each public chain from normalized within-repertoire ranks of inferred template counts. In a later analysis, generation probabilities were computed using a VDJ recombination model fitted to out-of-frame rearrangements, and the results were checked against IGoR. Hypergeometric tests were used in a later analysis to score TCR-TCR, TCR-HLA and TCR-CMV co-occurrence, with a repertoire-size bias correction applied to the TCR pairs. To estimate false discovery rates, a later analysis permuted the HLA or CMV assignments 20 times. A later analysis grouped co-occurring TCRs with DBSCAN, adding TCRdist sequence similarity when clustering within HLA-allele-positive subsets. For co-occurrence clustering, repertoires with fewer than 30,000 or more than 120,000 public chains were excluded, along with 5 or 6 repertoires with anomalous nucleotide sharing. TCRdb took this table from immuneACCESS and kept in-frame rearrangements with V and J called. Such tables lack part of the clones; where checked against another copy, unresolved V genes explain under half of the gap, and the rest is unexplained. V and J calls and clone size follow that table, whereas D and trimming were derived from the DNA. The sample table shows 210,000 or so clones, and roughly 85% are seen once. Around 0.22% of the sample comes from the top ten.

This sample is drawn from a study of cytomegalovirus exposure and HLA in healthy donors (dated by TCRdb to about 2017). In terms of the full investigation: In an earlier analysis of under 750 of the donors, approximately 300 Gb of sequence data and about 110 million unique TCR beta sequences from 150 million to 200 million T cells were reported. Both class I and class II loci were covered by HLA typing, at four-digit resolution. The genetic ancestry cluster associated with self-reported Caucasian donors included approximately 85% of the 398 genotyped donors. In a later genetic analysis, genome-wide SNP genotypes for about three fifths of the roughly 670 donors were used, and that subset was treated as a discovery cohort. About 300 gigabases of sequencing data and 80 million or so unique TCR sequences were included in an early release covering 500 to 750 HLA-typed donors. The study was designed to test whether signatures of past pathogen exposure could be identified by cataloging public T cell receptors. In addition to the first cohort of several hundred subjects, a separate validation cohort of 120 different subjects was used. To predict cytomegalovirus infection status, the study combined high-throughput TCR immunosequencing, statistical association of individual TCRs with disease status, and machine learning. Alongside the repertoire data, information on donor age, sex, ethnicity and CMV serostatus was compiled. An earlier analysis of 587 of the donors used high-throughput TCR beta sequencing to judge whether each TCR beta V gene segment behaved as functional or pseudogenic. The number of typed donors differed by locus: roughly 629-640 for A, B, C, DRB1 and DQB1; approximately 520 for DQA1; some 610 for DPA1; and about 450 for DPB1. Every discovery cohort repertoire had been produced on one sequencing platform. In a later analysis, previously published TCR beta repertoires from several hundred donors were re-analyzed and high-resolution HLA genotyping was added so that TCR occurrence patterns could be studied. Among around 400 genotyped donors of the cohort, an average of roughly 240,000 unique TCR beta nucleotide sequences were sequenced per donor, around 20% of them non-productive. About five DR-DQ haplotypes were handled as single units for association and clustering, since linkage in the cohort was strong. The later analysis used no new phenotypic data to find candidate immune exposures, relying instead on TCR beta sequences and their occurrence across donors. The study used immunosequencing to profile the T cell repertoires of several hundred subjects and linked those repertoires to cytomegalovirus serostatus. Study-wide findings and limitations: The classifier was reported to diagnose cytomegalovirus status with high specificity and sensitivity in both the original and validation cohorts. About 17 rarely observed V segments, including chromosome 9 orphons, were excluded from the earlier analysis of several hundred of the donors because counts were too low. In a later genetic analysis, fewer N-insertions in productive TCRs were reported among donors in an Asian-associated ancestry cluster than the 666-donor mean. The authors suggested that the approach could potentially be extended to other disease states and immunological phenotypes. A group of highly shared sequence variants was considered likely to be a technical artifact of the sequencing pipeline. A further reported finding was that TCR beta sequences accurately predicted the HLA-A and HLA-B alleles for most subjects in the first cohort. In a later analysis, 15,000 to 20,000 TCR beta sequences were associated with specific HLA alleles at a false discovery rate of 0.05. Roughly uniform sequencing depth across donors was assumed in presence/absence analyses, although this assumption may not hold. Most CMV-associated TCR beta chains appeared to be HLA-restricted in a later analysis, and the HLA associations seemed to be driven largely by CMV exposure. In a later analysis, the rate of TCR association differed among HLA loci, with DRB1 alleles having the most associated TCRs and HLA-C alleles having the fewest. In a later analysis, HLA-associated TCR beta chains were found to be more clonally expanded and to have lower generation probabilities than equally common non-associated chains. An earlier analysis of around 540 of the donors showed that most TCR beta V segments appeared in productive rearrangements either about 87% or about 30% of the time, which broadly matched IMGT annotations. In vitro tests confirmed that a few of the cytomegalovirus-associated TCR beta chains recognize cytomegalovirus antigens. Only TCR beta chains were sequenced in this cohort, and the absence of alpha or paired-chain data limited detectable features. Because HLA typing was unavailable for some donors at each locus, only the typed subset was used in association tests. A later genetic analysis associated a missense DCLRE1C variant with V-gene and J-gene trimming of TCR beta chains, and an independent cohort replicated the association. Immune exposure information for the cohort was limited to CMV serostatus. Assigning TCR associations to individual alleles was difficult when HLA alleles, especially DR and DQ, strongly co-occurred. Several of the top co-occurrence clusters appeared to be linked to parvovirus B19, influenza, CMV and Epstein-Barr virus, according to a later analysis. While some public TCRs were present in many individuals, most TCR sequences turned up only very rarely across donors. A total of 150 to 200 TCR beta chains were listed by the study as associated with cytomegalovirus. Because the 87-base-pair reads could not distinguish some IMGT-functional V segments, including TRBV6-2 and TRBV6-3, those segments were excluded. Correlated functional status among segregating V segments might be attributable to linkage disequilibrium, but an unknown experimental factor could not be ruled out.

The CDR3 numbers 14 residues from cysteine through phenylalanine. Solely the CDR3 DNA is kept, with 42 bases framed from the first base. The germline V gene (reference sequence) provides CDR1 MNHEY and CDR2 SMNVEV. V loses 2 bases, J loses 1 base, and the germline ends lie 8 bases apart. Sequencing was performed on PBMCs. This receptor was obtained from a girl aged 2-10 years in good health and CMV-seronegative. The chain employs TRBV27 and TRBJ1-1; the D region possibly corresponds to TRBD1 (5 bases align). DNA sequence: TGTGCCAGCAGTTTAAGGGGTAAGAACACTGAAGCTTTCTTT. This encodes CASSLRGKNTEAFF.